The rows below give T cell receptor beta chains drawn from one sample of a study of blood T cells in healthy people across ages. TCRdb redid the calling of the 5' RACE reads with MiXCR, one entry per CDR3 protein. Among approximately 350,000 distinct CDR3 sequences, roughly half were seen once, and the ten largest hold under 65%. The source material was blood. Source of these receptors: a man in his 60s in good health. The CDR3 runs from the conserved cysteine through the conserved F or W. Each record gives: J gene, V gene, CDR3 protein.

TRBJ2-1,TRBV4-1,CASSQDIGVGEQFF
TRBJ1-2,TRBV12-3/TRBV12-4,CASSLQGVFGYTF
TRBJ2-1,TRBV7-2,CASSLGPGSYNEQFF
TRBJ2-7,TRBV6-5,CASSYLGHEQYF
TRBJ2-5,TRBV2,CASSEHEWEEETQYF
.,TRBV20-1,CSASHEETQYF
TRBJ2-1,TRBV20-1,CSARPSGAHNEQFF
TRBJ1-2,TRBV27,CASSLSRQNHGYTF
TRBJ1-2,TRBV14,CASSLRGQGRKGYTF
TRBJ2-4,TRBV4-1,CASSQERFGNIQYF
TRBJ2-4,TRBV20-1,CSARDGGQGGNIQYF
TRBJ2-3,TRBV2,CASSLQGPDTQYF
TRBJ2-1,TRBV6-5,CASSSGLEAVNEQFF
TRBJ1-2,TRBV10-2,CAGSETRGGYTF
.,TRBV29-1,CSARPGRSYNEQYF
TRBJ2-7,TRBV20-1,CSARVGGLGASGSYEQYF
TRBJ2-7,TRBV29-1,CSVESVAGERDNEQYF
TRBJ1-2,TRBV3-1,CASSQDLGGGYTF
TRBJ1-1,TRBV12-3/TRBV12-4,CASTEGFEAFF
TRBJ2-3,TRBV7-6,CASSLGVGGRLAGTQDTQYF
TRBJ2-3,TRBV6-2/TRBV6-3,CASSSPGLAGALDTQYF
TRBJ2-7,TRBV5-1,CASRGTGDYEQYF
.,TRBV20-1,CSANRRDRGKRTYNEQYF
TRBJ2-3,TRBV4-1,CASSRERGFADTQYF
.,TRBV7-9,CASRGQTYEQYF
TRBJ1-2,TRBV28,CASTIGGQGEVYGYTF
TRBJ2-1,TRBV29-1,CSVAGLAGGSEQFF
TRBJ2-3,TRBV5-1,CASSLGTGRTDTQYF
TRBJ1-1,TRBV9,CASSVGTLGNTEAFF
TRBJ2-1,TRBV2,CASAGENSYNEQFF
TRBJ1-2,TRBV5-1,CASSSFPGQVNYGYTF
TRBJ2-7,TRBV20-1,CSAVISGVRSYEQYF
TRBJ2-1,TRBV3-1,CASSQDLQRGWDEQFF
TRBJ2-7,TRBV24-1,CATSSGPNEQYF
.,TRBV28,CASSPAQLRGNEQYF
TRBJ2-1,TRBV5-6,CASSLRTSGSQETQFF
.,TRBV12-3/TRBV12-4,CASSSRPGASGYNEQYF
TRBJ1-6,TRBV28,CASSFSRGLYNSPLHF
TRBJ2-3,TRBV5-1,CASSQGLAGGDTDTQYF
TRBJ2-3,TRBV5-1,CASRISGVPGDTQYF
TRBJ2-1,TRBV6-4,CASNPLRRGIGNEQFF
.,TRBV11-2,CASTQGGGRSREQYF
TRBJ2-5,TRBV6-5,CASSWTSQETQYF
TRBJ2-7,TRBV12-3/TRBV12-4,CASVGGAGYEQYF
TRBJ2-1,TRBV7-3,CASSWVVGDEQFF
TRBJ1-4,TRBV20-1,CSAPSGGGWTNEKLFF
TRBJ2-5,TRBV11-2,CASRIAGGPETQYF
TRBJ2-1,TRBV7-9,CASSKTSGRAYGNEQFF